This entry concerns a single T cell receptor beta chain. Its target is unknown. The germline CDR1 and CDR2 sequences are MGHDK and SYGVNS. The ends lost 5 bases at V and 7 bases at J; junction bases unmatched: 6. CDR3 length equals 15 residues. PCR was performed using 60 Vbeta and 13 Jbeta primers. Sequenced by immunoSEQ multiplex PCR; TCRdb stores in-frame clones only, minus some. Of under 200,000 clones in the sample, around 83% are singletons; the top ten hold about 1.7%. The data derive from a study of cytomegalovirus exposure and HLA in healthy donors. Study summary: In a previous analysis, 110 million or so unique TCR beta sequences were found from roughly 200 million T cells. Study-level results: Later analysis indicated greater clonal expansion among HLA-associated TCR beta chains than among equally common other chains. Diagnosis of cytomegalovirus status made by the classifier reportedly showed high specificity and sensitivity. Among donors in an Asian-associated ancestry cluster, a later analysis reportedly found fewer N-insertions than the roughly 610-donor mean.

The sample comprised PBMCs. The origin of this receptor is a young woman in good health and CMV-seronegative. The chain couples TRBV25-1 to TRBJ1-5; 12 bases are a match to TRBD1. The CDR3 coding sequence is TGTGCCAGCAGTCAAGGGACAGGGGGCCTCCAGCCCCAGCATTTT. Protein product: CASSQGTGGLQPQHF.